These T cell receptor beta chains were read from a single sample in a study of blood T cell repertoires in COVID-19. Profiling relied on immunoSEQ multiplex PCR, and the TCRdb table lists in-frame clones only, not all of them. The data contain a few hundred thousand clones, 70% to 85% of them singletons. Sample: PBMCs or T cells enriched from blood (not recorded which). These receptors originate from a woman aged 60-70 years who had recovered from COVID-19. Each CDR3 is given with its conserved first and last residue. A D gene is named only where the DNA matches it firmly. Expanded clones get a size class; other rows say once, few or many, or leave the size out.

clone_size j_call d_call v_call cdr3_aa cdr3_nt
NA TRBJ1-2 NA TRBV20-1 CSAIGEGYTF TGCAGTGCTATCGGGGAGGGCTACACCTTC
NA TRBJ1-5 TRBD1 TRBV4-2 CASSQDPDRGNQPQHF TGTGCCAGCAGCCAAGATCCCGACAGGGGCAATCAGCCCCAGCATTTT
NA TRBJ2-7 TRBD1 TRBV23-1 CASSQFLGQEYEQYF TGCGCCAGCAGTCAATTTCTAGGACAGGAGTACGAGCAGTACTTC
NA TRBJ1-2 NA TRBV14 CASSQLPGLGYTF TGTGCCAGCAGCCAGTTACCGGGTCTGGGCTACACCTTC
few TRBJ1-1 NA TRBV10-3 CAISAGFEYLNTEAFF TGTGCCATCAGCGCAGGATTTGAGTATTTGAACACTGAAGCTTTCTTT
NA TRBJ2-7 NA TRBV12-3/TRBV12-4 CASSLPQGYEQYF TGTGCCAGCAGTTTACCGCAGGGCTACGAGCAGTACTTC
NA TRBJ1-5 NA TRBV7-2 CASSLDSSYQPQHF TGTGCCAGCAGCTTAGACAGCTCTTATCAGCCCCAGCATTTT
NA TRBJ1-6 TRBD1 TRBV5-1 CASSRGQGDYNSPLHF TGCGCCAGCAGCCGAGGACAGGGGGATTATAATTCACCCCTCCACTTT
NA TRBJ1-2 TRBD1 TRBV18 CASSPGQGASGYTF TGTGCCAGCTCACCAGGACAGGGGGCGTCTGGCTACACCTTC
NA TRBJ2-1 NA TRBV27 CASSPQAPSGGPYEQFF TGTGCCAGCAGTCCACAGGCCCCGTCCGGGGGGCCCTATGAGCAGTTCTTC
NA TRBJ2-2 TRBD2 TRBV5-1 CASSYGLAGAGELFF TGCGCCAGCAGCTACGGACTAGCGGGAGCCGGGGAGCTGTTTTTT
NA TRBJ2-1 NA TRBV5-1 CASSLALASYNEQFF TGCGCCAGCAGCTTGGCCTTGGCCTCCTACAATGAGCAGTTCTTC
NA TRBJ2-5 TRBD1 TRBV11-2 CASSSSGTEEETQYF TGTGCCAGCAGCTCGTCCGGGACAGAGGAAGAGACCCAGTACTTC
NA TRBJ1-1 TRBD1 TRBV5-1 CASSFTGGATEAEAFF TGCGCCAGCAGCTTCACAGGGGGCGCGACTGAAGCTGAAGCTTTCTTT
NA TRBJ1-2 TRBD1 TRBV27 CASSPRTGNYGYTF TGTGCCAGCAGCCCAAGGACAGGGAACTATGGCTACACCTTC
few TRBJ2-3 NA TRBV6-4 CASSVVGGTDTQYF TGTGCCAGCAGTGTGGTGGGAGGCACAGATACGCAGTATTTT
NA TRBJ1-1 TRBD1 TRBV6-4 CASRGTASKGAEAFF TGTGCCAGCAGGGGGACAGCTTCAAAGGGGGCTGAAGCTTTCTTT
NA TRBJ2-7 NA TRBV7-6 CASSLGGDEQYF TGTGCCAGCAGCTTAGGCGGTGACGAGCAGTACTTC
NA TRBJ1-3 NA TRBV9 CASSVGFGAGAFSSAGGNTIYF TGTGCCAGCAGCGTAGGTTTCGGGGCAGGGGCTTTTTCGTCGGCCGGAGGAAACACCATATATTTT
few TRBJ1-5 NA TRBV19 CASSEAGDSQPQHF TGTGCCAGTTCAGAGGCAGGGGATAGTCAGCCCCAGCATTTT
NA TRBJ1-2 TRBD1 TRBV7-8 CASSTPGQGSGYTF TGTGCCAGCAGCACCCCGGGACAGGGGAGCGGCTACACCTTC
NA TRBJ2-6 TRBD1 TRBV9 CASSGTGGAGANVLTF TGTGCCAGCAGCGGGACAGGGGGAGCCGGGGCCAACGTCCTGACTTTC
NA TRBJ2-2 TRBD1 TRBV5-1 CASRAGGLNGGELFF TGCGCCAGCAGGGCAGGGGGCCTTAATGGCGGGGAGCTGTTTTTT
NA TRBJ2-3 NA TRBV11-2 CASSFISADTQYF TGTGCCAGCAGCTTCATAAGTGCGGATACGCAGTATTTT
NA TRBJ1-4 TRBD1 TRBV29-1 CSASPGQGEKLFF TGCAGCGCATCCCCGGGACAGGGGGAAAAACTGTTTTTT
few TRBJ2-1 NA TRBV6-6 CASSPSRTTYNEQFF TGTGCCAGCAGCCCAAGCAGGACAACCTACAATGAGCAGTTCTTC
NA TRBJ2-2 NA TRBV6-5 CASSYSGTRRPGELFF TGTGCCAGCAGTTACTCCGGGACAAGGAGGCCCGGGGAGCTGTTTTTT
NA TRBJ2-3 NA TRBV6-5 CATGGGGQAQYF TGTGCCACCGGAGGTGGGGGACAAGCGCAGTATTTT
NA TRBJ1-3 NA TRBV18 CASSPGSGNTIYF TGTGCCAGCTCACCCGGGAGTGGAAACACCATATATTTT
NA TRBJ2-1 TRBD2 TRBV3-1/TRBV3-2 CASSQHSGRSYNEQFF TGTGCCAGCAGCCAACATAGCGGGAGGAGCTACAATGAGCAGTTCTTC
NA TRBJ2-1 TRBD2 TRBV5-1 CASRRAGTSGSFYEQFF TGCGCCAGCAGGCGCGCCGGGACTAGCGGGAGTTTCTATGAGCAGTTCTTC
NA TRBJ2-2 TRBD1 TRBV24-1 CATSDPGQGSGELFF TGTGCCACCAGTGACCCGGGACAGGGATCCGGGGAGCTGTTTTTT
NA TRBJ1-1 NA TRBV7-2 CASSVVSMNTEAFF TGTGCCAGCAGCGTTGTGAGCATGAACACTGAAGCTTTCTTT
NA TRBJ1-2 TRBD1 TRBV6-6 CASSQQGGYGYTF TGTGCCAGCAGCCAACAGGGGGGCTATGGCTACACCTTC
NA TRBJ1-2 NA TRBV2 CASSAYGNYGYTF TGTGCCAGCAGTGCTTACGGGAACTATGGCTACACCTTC
few TRBJ2-1 TRBD2 TRBV5-8 CASSSGRTSGSGNEQFF TGTGCCAGCAGCTCCGGCCGGACTAGCGGGTCTGGCAATGAGCAGTTCTTC
NA TRBJ2-1 TRBD1 TRBV11-2 CASSLTGDPYNEQFF TGTGCCAGCAGCTTAACAGGGGATCCCTACAATGAGCAGTTCTTC
NA TRBJ2-7 TRBD2 TRBV7-9 CASSATSGGAYEQYF TGTGCCAGCAGCGCGACTAGCGGGGGGGCCTACGAGCAGTACTTC
few TRBJ1-6 NA TRBV6-5 CASSYGRARNSPLHF TGTGCCAGCAGTTACGGCAGGGCTCGGAATTCACCCCTCCACTTT
NA TRBJ1-4 NA TRBV19 CASSMGQGNEKLFF TGTGCCAGTAGTATGGGGCAGGGAAATGAAAAACTGTTTTTT
NA TRBJ1-1 NA TRBV25-1 CASSSLGGTEAFF TGTGCCAGCAGTTCCCTCGGAGGCACTGAAGCTTTCTTT
NA TRBJ1-1 NA TRBV5-4 CASIPPRGTEAFF TGTGCCAGCATCCCTCCCAGGGGCACTGAAGCTTTCTTT
few TRBJ1-6 NA TRBV18 CASSPESGYRSPLHF TGTGCCAGCTCCCCGGAGTCAGGGTACCGCTCACCCCTCCACTTT
once TRBJ2-5 TRBD2 TRBV6-5 CASRKSGGAGETQYF TGTGCCAGCAGGAAAAGCGGGGGGGCCGGGGAGACCCAGTACTTC
NA TRBJ2-1 NA TRBV3-1/TRBV3-2 CASSPRRGNNEQFF TGTGCCAGCAGCCCCCGGCGGGGCAACAATGAGCAGTTCTTC
NA TRBJ2-7 NA TRBV3-1/TRBV3-2 CASSHSRASYEQYF TGTGCCAGCAGCCATAGCAGGGCCTCCTACGAGCAGTACTTC
NA TRBJ2-5 NA TRBV7-2 CASSLAGRGYQETQYF TGTGCCAGCAGCTTAGCCGGGAGAGGGTACCAAGAGACCCAGTACTTC
NA TRBJ2-2 TRBD1 TRBV29-1 CSVTGQGVNTGELFF TGCAGCGTAACGGGACAGGGGGTTAACACCGGGGAGCTGTTTTTT
once TRBJ2-2 NA TRBV12-3/TRBV12-4 CASSYGGVGELFF TGTGCCAGCAGTTATGGCGGGGTCGGGGAGCTGTTTTTT
NA TRBJ1-2 TRBD1 TRBV7-2 CASSSNIDRVNYGYTF TGTGCCAGCAGCTCCAATATCGACAGGGTAAACTATGGCTACACCTTC
NA TRBJ2-5 TRBD2 TRBV11-2 CASLRTLAGGETQYF TGTGCCAGCCTGAGAACCCTAGCGGGAGGGGAGACCCAGTACTTC